These 17 T cell receptor beta chains were sequenced from one sample in a study of T cells after yellow fever vaccination. TCRdb called the 5' RACE reads again in MiXCR, with one record for every CDR3 protein. Here the sample spans hundreds of thousands of distinct CDR3 sequences, roughly an eighth being singletons. The sample consisted of CD4+ T cells sorted from PBMCs, taken 15 days after the yellow fever booster vaccination. The receptors come from a man in his late teens or twenties who received the YFV17D yellow fever vaccine.

At least ten counts were recorded for this clonotype. This chain uses TRBV10-3 with TRBJ2-7; perhaps TRBD2 as D (5 bases). The CDR3 is made up of 13 amino acids. Trimming took 9 bases from V and 3 from J, leaving 15 bases between them. From germline, CDR1 is ENHRY and CDR2 SYGVKD. DNA for the CDR3: TGTGCCATGAGCCCGGGAAAAGACTACGAGCAGTACGTC. Translating gives CAMSPGKDYEQYV.

The CDR3 sequence is CASSAGLGYTF. The CDR3 bases are TGTGCCAGCAGCGCCGGCCTTGGCTACACCTTC. The chain recombines TRBV11-2 with TRBJ1-2; D ambiguous. V lost 5 bases and J lost 7, with 8 bases in between. Per germline, CDR1 SGHAT and CDR2 FQNNGV. The CDR3 loop spans 11 amino acids.

The CDR3 bases are TGCAGTGCTAGCCGAAGCGGGACATTTTATAATTCACCCCTCCACTTT. Protein: CSASRSGTFYNSPLHF. The V and J genes are TRBV20-1 and TRBJ1-6; TRBD1 is a possible D gene (6 bases). V lost 3 bases and J lost 4, with 16 bases in between. CDR3 length: 16 amino acids. Germline V gene data show CDR1 as DFQATT and CDR2 as SNEGSKA (reference sequence).

V usage is TRBV24-1 and J usage is TRBJ2-5; D ambiguous. This CDR3 spans 13 amino acids. V lost 3 bases and J 5 bases, leaving 9 bases between the germline ends. Per germline, CDR1 KGHDR and CDR2 SFDVKD. CDR3 in DNA: TGTGCCACCAGTGATGAAAAATCGGAGACCCAGTACTTC. Translated, it gives CATSDEKSETQYF.

This clonotype was seen a handful of times. The rearrangement links TRBV28 to TRBJ2-3; possible D gene TRBD1, 5 bases. The CDR3 extends over 15 amino acids. V lost 5 bases and J lost 2, with 14 bases in between. Germline V CDR1 and CDR2: MDHEN, SYDVKM. The CDR3, as DNA: TGTGCCAGCAGTCCCCCCATGGGGCCCACAGATACGCAGTATTTT. This sequence encodes CASSPPMGPTDTQYF. The whole variable domain, remainder taken from reference TRBV28 and TRBJ2-3, is DVKVTQSSRYLVKRTGEKVFLECVQDMDHENMFWYRQDPGLGLRLIYFSYDVKMKEKGDIPEGYSVSREKKERFSLILESASTNQTSMYLCASSPPMGPTDTQYFGPGTRLTVL.

This clonotype was counted many times. V gene TRBV5-1 combines with J gene TRBJ1-2; TRBD1 agrees at 7 bases. This CDR3 has 12 residues. CDR1 and CDR2 from the germline V gene are SGHRS and YFSETQ. Trimming cost V 7 bases and J 1 base; bases outside gene matches: 1. The CDR3 bases are TGCGCCAGCGGACAGGATAACTATGGCTACACCTTC. It codes for CASGQDNYGYTF.

This clonotype was detected many times. The gene calls are TRBV27 and TRBJ1-1; D perhaps matches TRBD1 (6 bases). V lost 5 bases, J lost 8 bases, and 15 bases lay in between. Germline lookup yields CDR1 MNHEY and CDR2 SMNVEV (reference sequence). The length of the CDR3 is 13 residues. The CDR3 sequence: CASSPSDRLEAFF. CDR3 DNA: TGTGCCAGCAGTCCCTCGGACAGATTAGAAGCTTTCTTT.

The chain couples TRBV7-2 to TRBJ1-2; D is perhaps TRBD1 (6 bases). The germline V gene has CDR1 SGHTA and CDR2 FQGNSA. V was pared by 2 bases and J by 2 bases, with 12 bases between. This CDR3 has 15 amino acids. The DNA for the CDR3 is TGTGCCAGCAGCTTAAACAGGGTCCTAAACTATGGCTACACCTTC. As protein: CASSLNRVLNYGYTF.

The chain recombines TRBV19 with TRBJ2-3, with D possibly being TRBD1 (6 bases). Per germline, CDR1 LNHDA and CDR2 SQIVND (reference sequence). The CDR3 runs to 16 residues. V was pared by 8 bases and J by 5 bases, with 23 bases between. The CDR3 DNA reads TGTGCCAGTGAGCCGGGACACAACGCCGGGATAGATACGCAGTATTTT. Amino acid sequence: CASEPGHNAGIDTQYF.

There are a few counts of this clonotype. This chain links TRBV7-2 with TRBJ2-1; D is tentatively TRBD1 or TRBD2 (5 bases each). Trimming took 4 bases from V and 0 from J, leaving 13 bases between them. Germline V CDR1 and CDR2: SGHTA, FQGNSA. The length of the CDR3 is 16 residues. CDR3 protein: CASSSSPRGSYNEQFF. In DNA, the CDR3 is TGTGCCAGCAGCTCCTCGCCGAGGGGCTCCTACAATGAGCAGTTCTTC.

Ten or more counts support this clonotype. The chain recombines TRBV24-1 with TRBJ2-3; 9 bases agree with TRBD2. Germline V gives CDR1 KGHDR, CDR2 SFDVKD. The length of the CDR3 is 14 residues. V gave up 5 bases and J gave up 4 bases; unmatched junction bases: 3. In DNA, the CDR3 is TGTGCCACCAGTGGCGGGGGGGCTCCAGATACGCAGTATTTT. Encoded protein: CATSGGGAPDTQYF.

The chain uses TRBV29-1 and TRBJ1-1; D is possibly TRBD1 (6 bases). CDR3 length: 12 amino acids. CDR1 is SQVTM and CDR2 is ANQGSEA in the germline V gene. V shed 7 bases and J shed 4 bases, with 13 bases lying between them. The CDR3 loop is CSATGWSTEAFF. CDR3 in DNA: TGCAGCGCTACAGGGTGGAGCACTGAAGCTTTCTTT.

This clonotype was counted a few times. The chain joins TRBV10-3 to TRBJ1-2; 7 nucleotides match TRBD1. The junction had 4 bases not matched to a gene; V was cut back by 6 bases and J by 3 bases. CDR1 is ENHRY and CDR2 is SYGVKD in the germline V gene. The CDR3 is made up of 13 amino acids. The CDR3 is CAIRAGTDYGYTF. As DNA, the CDR3 is TGTGCCATCAGAGCCGGGACAGACTATGGCTACACCTTC.

This clonotype came up a few times. This chain connects TRBV7-2 to TRBJ2-7, with D possibly TRBD1 on 5 matching bases. Germline lookup yields CDR1 SGHTA and CDR2 FQGNSA. CDR3 length: 13 amino acids. The V and J ends lost 8 bases and 1 base respectively, with 12 bases between them. The CDR3 DNA reads as TGTGCCAGCCTCAGGGATAGGTCCTACGAGCAGTACTTC. Amino acids: CASLRDRSYEQYF.

This rearrangement joins TRBV7-2 to TRBJ1-1, with 7 bases identical to TRBD1. CDR3 size: 12 residues. Unmatched junction bases numbered 1, after V lost 3 bases and J lost 6 bases. Per germline, CDR1 SGHTA and CDR2 FQGNSA. The CDR3 DNA reads TGTGCCAGCAGCTTCCAGGGGGCTGAAGCTTTCTTT. Protein product: CASSFQGAEAFF.

This rearrangement joins TRBV29-1 to TRBJ1-1; TRBD1 might be the D (5 bases). This CDR3 spans 10 amino acids. CDR1 and CDR2 from the germline V gene are SQVTM and ANQGSEA. The V gene lost 7 bases and the J gene lost 5 bases, with 8 bases spanning the gap. The CDR3 loop is CSGQGTEAFF. In DNA, the CDR3 is TGCAGCGGTCAGGGAACTGAAGCTTTCTTT. Drawing the rest from reference TRBV29-1 and TRBJ1-1, the complete variable domain is SAVISQKPSRDICQRGTSLTIQCQVDSQVTMMFWYRQQPGQSLTLIATANQGSEATYESGFVIDKFPISRPNLTFSTLTVSNMSPEDSSIYLCSGQGTEAFFGQGTRLTVV.

The V gene is TRBV5-1, the J gene TRBJ1-1, with a tentative D call TRBD1 (5 bases). The CDR3 covers 15 residues. The germline V gene encodes CDR1 SGHRS and CDR2 YFSETQ. V shed 1 base and J shed 5 bases, with 15 bases lying between them. This chain's CDR3 is CASSLLKGRSTEAFF. The CDR3 DNA sequence: TGCGCCAGCAGCTTGCTTAAGGGGCGTAGTACTGAAGCTTTCTTT. The variable domain in full, completed from reference TRBV5-1 and TRBJ1-1, reads KAGVTQTPRYLIKTRGQQVTLSCSPISGHRSVSWYQQTPGQGLQFLFEYFSETQRNKGNFPGRFSGRQFSNSRSEMNVSTLELGDSALYLCASSLLKGRSTEAFFGQGTRLTVV.